Given below is one TCR beta chain in context. Trimming cost V 6 bases and J 7 bases; bases outside gene matches: 5. The CDR3 length is 14 residues. Germline V CDR1 and CDR2: MNHNY, SVGAGI (reference sequence). Produced via immunoSEQ multiplex PCR; TCRdb's table is partial and in-frame only. This sample has approximately 94,000 clones, with about 88% found just once. This entry comes from a study of control samples from healthy donors and cancer patients. The rearrangement links TRBV6-6 to TRBJ1-6, with 8 nucleotides matching TRBD1. Sequencing was carried out using blood. The sequence was collected from a woman aged 45-65 years in good health. CDR3 DNA: TGTGCCAGCAGCTTGGACAGGGTAAATTCACCCCTCCACTTT. Amino acid sequence: CASSLDRVNSPLHF.